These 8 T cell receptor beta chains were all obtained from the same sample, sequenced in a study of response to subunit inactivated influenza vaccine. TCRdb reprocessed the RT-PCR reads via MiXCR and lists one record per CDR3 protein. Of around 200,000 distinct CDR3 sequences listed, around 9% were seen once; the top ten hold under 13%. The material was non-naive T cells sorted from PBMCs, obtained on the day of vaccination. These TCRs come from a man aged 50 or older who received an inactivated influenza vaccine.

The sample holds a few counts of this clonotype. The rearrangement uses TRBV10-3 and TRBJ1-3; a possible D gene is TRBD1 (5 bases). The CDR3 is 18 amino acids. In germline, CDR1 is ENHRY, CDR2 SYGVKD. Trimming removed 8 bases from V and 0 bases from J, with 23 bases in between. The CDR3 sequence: CAIRPSPGRMSSGNTIYF. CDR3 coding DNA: TGTGCCATCCGCCCGAGCCCGGGACGGATGAGCTCTGGAAACACCATATATTTT.

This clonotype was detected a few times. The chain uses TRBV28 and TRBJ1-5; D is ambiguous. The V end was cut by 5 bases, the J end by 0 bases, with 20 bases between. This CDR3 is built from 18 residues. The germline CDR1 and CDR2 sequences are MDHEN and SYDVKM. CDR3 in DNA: TGTGCCAGCAGTCCCTCCCCTGCTCGGGCGGATAGCAATCAGCCCCAGCATTTT. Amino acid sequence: CASSPSPARADSNQPQHF. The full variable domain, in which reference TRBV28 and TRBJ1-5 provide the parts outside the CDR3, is DVKVTQSSRYLVKRTGEKVFLECVQDMDHENMFWYRQDPGLGLRLIYFSYDVKMKEKGDIPEGYSVSREKKERFSLILESASTNQTSMYLCASSPSPARADSNQPQHFGDGTRLSIL.

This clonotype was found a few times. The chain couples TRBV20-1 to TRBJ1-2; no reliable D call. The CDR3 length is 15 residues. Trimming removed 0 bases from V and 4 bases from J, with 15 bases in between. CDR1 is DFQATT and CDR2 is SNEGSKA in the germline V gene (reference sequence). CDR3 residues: CSARDLAGWGYGYTF. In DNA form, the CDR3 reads TGCAGTGCTAGAGATCTCGCGGGGTGGGGCTATGGCTACACCTTC.

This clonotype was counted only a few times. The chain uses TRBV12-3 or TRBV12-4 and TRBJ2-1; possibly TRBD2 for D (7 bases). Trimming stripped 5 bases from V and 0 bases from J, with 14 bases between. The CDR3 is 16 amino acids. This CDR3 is CASSGGGGSSYNEQFF. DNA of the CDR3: TGTGCCAGCAGTGGGGGGGGCGGGAGCTCCTACAATGAGCAGTTCTTC.

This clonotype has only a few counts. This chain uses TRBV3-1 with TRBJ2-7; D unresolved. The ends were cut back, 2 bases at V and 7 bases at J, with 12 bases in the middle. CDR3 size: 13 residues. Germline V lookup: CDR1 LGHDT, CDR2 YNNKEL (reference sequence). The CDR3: CASSQSWPAEQYF. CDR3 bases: TGTGCCAGCAGCCAATCCTGGCCGGCGGAGCAGTACTTC.

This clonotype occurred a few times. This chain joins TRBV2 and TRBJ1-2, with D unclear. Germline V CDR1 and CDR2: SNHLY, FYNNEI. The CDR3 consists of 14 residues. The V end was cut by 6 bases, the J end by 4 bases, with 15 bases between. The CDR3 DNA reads TGTGCCAGCAGCAAAGGAGGGTTCGGCTATGGCTACACCTTC. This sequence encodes CASSKGGFGYGYTF.

CDR3 in amino acids: CASSLDAGLNTGELFF. The DNA of the CDR3 is TGTGCCAGCAGCTTAGATGCCGGGCTGAACACCGGGGAGCTGTTTTTT. This chain uses TRBV7-2 with TRBJ2-2; no clear D gene. Germline V lookup: CDR1 SGHTA, CDR2 FQGNSA. CDR3 size: 16 residues. The V gene lost 1 base and the J gene lost 1 base, with 10 bases spanning the gap.

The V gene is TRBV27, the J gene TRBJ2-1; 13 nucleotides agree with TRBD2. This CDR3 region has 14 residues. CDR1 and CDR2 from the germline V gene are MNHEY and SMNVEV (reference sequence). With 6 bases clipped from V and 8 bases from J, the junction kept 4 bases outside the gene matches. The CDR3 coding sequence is TGTGCCAGCAGCCTACTAGCGGGAGGGGATGAGCAGTTCTTC. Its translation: CASSLLAGGDEQFF.